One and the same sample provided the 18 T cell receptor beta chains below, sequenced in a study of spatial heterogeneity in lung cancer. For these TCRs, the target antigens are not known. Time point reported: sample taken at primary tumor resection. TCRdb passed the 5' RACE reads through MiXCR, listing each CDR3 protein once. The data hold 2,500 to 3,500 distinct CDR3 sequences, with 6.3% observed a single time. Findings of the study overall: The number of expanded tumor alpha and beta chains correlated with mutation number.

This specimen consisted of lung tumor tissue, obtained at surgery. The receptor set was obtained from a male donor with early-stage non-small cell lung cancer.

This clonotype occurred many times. CDR3 coding DNA: TGCAGCGTTGGAGTACAGGGGAGCTATGGCTACACCTTC. It codes for CSVGVQGSYGYTF. The chain joins TRBV29-1 to TRBJ1-2, with 7 bases identical to TRBD1. The CDR3 sequence is 13 residues long. The ends lost 4 bases at V and 4 bases at J; junction bases unmatched: 6. The germline CDR1 and CDR2 sequences are SQVTM and ANQGSEA.

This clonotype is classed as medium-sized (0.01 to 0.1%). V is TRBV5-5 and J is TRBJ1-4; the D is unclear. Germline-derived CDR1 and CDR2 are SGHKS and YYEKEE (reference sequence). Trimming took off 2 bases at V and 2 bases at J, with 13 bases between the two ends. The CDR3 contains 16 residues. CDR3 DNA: TGTGCCAGCAGCTTTCTCGGTCAGAAGACTAATGAAAAACTGTTTTTT. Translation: CASSFLGQKTNEKLFF. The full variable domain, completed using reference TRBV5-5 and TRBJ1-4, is DAGVTQSPTHLIKTRGQQVTLRCSPISGHKSVSWYQQVLGQGPQFIFQYYEKEERGRGNFPDRFSARQFPNYSSELNVNALLLGDSALYLCASSFLGQKTNEKLFFGSGTQLSVL.

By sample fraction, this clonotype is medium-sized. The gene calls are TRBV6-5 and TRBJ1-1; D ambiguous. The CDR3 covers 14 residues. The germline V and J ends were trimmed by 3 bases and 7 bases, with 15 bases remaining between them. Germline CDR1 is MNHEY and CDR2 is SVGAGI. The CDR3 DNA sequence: TGTGCCAGCAGTTATACCCCCAAGGCCCTTGAAGCTTTCTTT. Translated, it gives CASSYTPKALEAFF.

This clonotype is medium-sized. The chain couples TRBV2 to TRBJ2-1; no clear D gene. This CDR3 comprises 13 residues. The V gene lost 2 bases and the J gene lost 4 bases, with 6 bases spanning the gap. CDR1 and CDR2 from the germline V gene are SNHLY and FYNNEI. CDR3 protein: CASSERWYNEQFF. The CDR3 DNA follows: TGTGCCAGCAGTGAAAGGTGGTACAATGAGCAGTTCTTC.

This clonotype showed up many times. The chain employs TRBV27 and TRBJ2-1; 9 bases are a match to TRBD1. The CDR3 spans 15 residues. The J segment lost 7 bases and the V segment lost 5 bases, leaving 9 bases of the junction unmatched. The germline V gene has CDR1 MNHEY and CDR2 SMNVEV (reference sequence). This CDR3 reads CASSPAGTGRNEQFF. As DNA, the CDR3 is TGTGCCAGCAGTCCAGCCGGGACAGGGAGGAATGAGCAGTTCTTC.

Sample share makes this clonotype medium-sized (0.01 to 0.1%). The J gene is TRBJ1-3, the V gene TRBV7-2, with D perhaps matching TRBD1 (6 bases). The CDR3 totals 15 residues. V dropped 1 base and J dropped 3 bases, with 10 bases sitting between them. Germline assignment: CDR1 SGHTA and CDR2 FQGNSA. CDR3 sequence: CASSLGPGDGNTIYF. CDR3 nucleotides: TGTGCCAGCAGCTTAGGCCCAGGGGATGGAAACACCATATATTTT.

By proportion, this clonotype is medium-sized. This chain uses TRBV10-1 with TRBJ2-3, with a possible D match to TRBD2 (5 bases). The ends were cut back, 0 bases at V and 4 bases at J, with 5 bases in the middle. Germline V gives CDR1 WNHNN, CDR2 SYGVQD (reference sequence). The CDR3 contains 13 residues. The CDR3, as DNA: TGCGCCAGCAGTGAGTCCGGGGCAGATACGCAGTATTTT. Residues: CASSESGADTQYF.

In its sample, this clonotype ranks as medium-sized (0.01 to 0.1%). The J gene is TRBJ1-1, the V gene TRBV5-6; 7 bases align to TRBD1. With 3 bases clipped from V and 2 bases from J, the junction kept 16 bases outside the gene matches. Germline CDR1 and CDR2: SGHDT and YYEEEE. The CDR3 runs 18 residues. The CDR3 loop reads CASSSGPGQTSLNTEAFF. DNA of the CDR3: TGTGCCAGCAGCTCGGGTCCGGGACAGACTAGCCTAAACACTGAAGCTTTCTTT.

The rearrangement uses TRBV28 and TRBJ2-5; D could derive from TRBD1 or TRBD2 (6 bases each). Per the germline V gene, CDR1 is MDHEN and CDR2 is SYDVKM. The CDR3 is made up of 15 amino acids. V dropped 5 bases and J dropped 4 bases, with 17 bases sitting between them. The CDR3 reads CASSPGGGLRETQYF. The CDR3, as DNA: TGTGCCAGCAGTCCCGGTGGGGGGCTAAGAGAGACCCAGTACTTC.

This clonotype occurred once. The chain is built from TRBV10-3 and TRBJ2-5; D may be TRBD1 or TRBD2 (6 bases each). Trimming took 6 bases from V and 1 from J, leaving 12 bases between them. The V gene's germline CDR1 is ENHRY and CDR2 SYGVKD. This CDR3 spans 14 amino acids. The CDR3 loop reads CAISPGGGQETQYF. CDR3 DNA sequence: TGTGCCATCAGCCCCGGGGGCGGCCAAGAGACCCAGTACTTC.

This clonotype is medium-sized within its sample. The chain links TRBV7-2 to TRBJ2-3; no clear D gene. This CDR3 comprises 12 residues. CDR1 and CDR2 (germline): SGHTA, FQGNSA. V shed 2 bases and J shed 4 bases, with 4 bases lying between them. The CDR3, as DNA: TGTGCCAGCAGCTTACGGGCAGATACGCAGTATTTT. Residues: CASSLRADTQYF.

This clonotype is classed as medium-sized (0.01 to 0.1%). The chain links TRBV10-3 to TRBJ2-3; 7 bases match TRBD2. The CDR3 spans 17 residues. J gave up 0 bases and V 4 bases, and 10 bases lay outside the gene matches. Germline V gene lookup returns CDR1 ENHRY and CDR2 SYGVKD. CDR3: CAISGPLSGESTDTQYF. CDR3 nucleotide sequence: TGTGCCATCAGTGGGCCTTTGAGCGGGGAGAGCACAGATACGCAGTATTTT.

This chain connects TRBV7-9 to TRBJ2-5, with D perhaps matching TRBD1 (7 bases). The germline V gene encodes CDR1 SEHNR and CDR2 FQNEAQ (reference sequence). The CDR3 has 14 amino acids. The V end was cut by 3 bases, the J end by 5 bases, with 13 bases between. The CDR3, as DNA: TGTGCCAGCAGCTTCAGGGGGGCGGGTGAGACCCAGTACTTC. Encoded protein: CASSFRGAGETQYF.

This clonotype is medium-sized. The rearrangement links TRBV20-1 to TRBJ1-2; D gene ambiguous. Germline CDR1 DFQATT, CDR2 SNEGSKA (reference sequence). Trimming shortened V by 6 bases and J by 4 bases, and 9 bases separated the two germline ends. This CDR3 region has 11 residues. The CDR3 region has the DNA TGCAGTGCCACCACAGCCTATGGCTACACCTTC. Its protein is CSATTAYGYTF.

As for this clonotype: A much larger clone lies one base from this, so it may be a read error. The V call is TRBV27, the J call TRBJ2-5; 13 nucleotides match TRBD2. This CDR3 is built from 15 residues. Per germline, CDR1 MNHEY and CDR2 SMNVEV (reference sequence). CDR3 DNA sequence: TGTGCCAGCAGTCAGGGGACTAGCGGGAAAGAGACCCGGTACTTC. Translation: CASSQGTSGKETRYF.

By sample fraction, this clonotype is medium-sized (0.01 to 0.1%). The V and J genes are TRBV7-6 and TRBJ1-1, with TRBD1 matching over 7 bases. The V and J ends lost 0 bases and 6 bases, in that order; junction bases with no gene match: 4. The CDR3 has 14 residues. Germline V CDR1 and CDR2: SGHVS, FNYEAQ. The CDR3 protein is CASSLAYQGAEAFF. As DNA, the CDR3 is TGTGCCAGCAGCTTAGCGTATCAGGGGGCTGAAGCTTTCTTT.

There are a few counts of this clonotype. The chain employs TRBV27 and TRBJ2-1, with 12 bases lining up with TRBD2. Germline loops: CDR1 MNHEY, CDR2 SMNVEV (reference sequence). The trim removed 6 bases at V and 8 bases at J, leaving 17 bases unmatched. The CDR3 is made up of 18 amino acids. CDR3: CASSYDDLTSGSWYEQFF. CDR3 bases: TGTGCCAGCAGCTACGATGACTTGACTAGCGGGAGTTGGTATGAGCAGTTCTTC.

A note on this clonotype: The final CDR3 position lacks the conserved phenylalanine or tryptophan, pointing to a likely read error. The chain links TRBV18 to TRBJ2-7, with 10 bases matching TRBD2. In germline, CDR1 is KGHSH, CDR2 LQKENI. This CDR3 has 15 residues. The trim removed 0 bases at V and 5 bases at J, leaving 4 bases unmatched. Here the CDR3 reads CASSPPLAGAHEQYY. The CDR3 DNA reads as TGTGCCAGCTCACCACCCCTAGCGGGAGCTCACGAGCAGTACTAC.